The 15 T cell receptor beta chains given below trace back to one sample, sequenced in a study of early T cells in non-severe SARS-CoV-2 infection. TCRdb fed the 5' RACE reads into MiXCR, producing one record per CDR3 protein. The profile covers about 56,000 distinct CDR3 sequences, with 10% to 13% appearing a single time and 6.5% taken by the ten largest. The material sequenced was whole blood. The receptors derive from an adult who was a healthcare worker with PCR-confirmed SARS-CoV-2 infection or an uninfected control (not recorded which).

This clonotype was counted many times. The rearrangement joins TRBV19 to TRBJ2-1; the D gene is possibly TRBD2 (6 bases). CDR1 is LNHDA, CDR2 SQIVND, per germline (reference sequence). V was pared by 6 bases and J by 7 bases, with 22 bases between. The CDR3 spans 16 residues. The chain's CDR3 is CASRTLYSGVRNEQFF. As DNA, the CDR3 is TGTGCCAGTAGGACTCTTTACTCGGGAGTGCGGAATGAGCAGTTCTTC. The full variable domain, its missing parts supplied by reference TRBV19 and TRBJ2-1, is DGGITQSPKYLFRKEGQNVTLSCEQNLNHDAMYWYRQDPGQGLRLIYYSQIVNDFQKGDIAEGYSVSREKKESFPLTVTSAQKNPTAFYLCASRTLYSGVRNEQFFGPGTRLTVL.

V and J are TRBV12-3 or TRBV12-4 and TRBJ2-1; 10 bases are shared with TRBD2. The length of the CDR3 is 15 residues. Unmatched junction bases numbered 5, after V lost 5 bases and J lost 4 bases. The CDR3 sequence: CASSPRTSGYNEQFF. CDR3 in DNA: TGTGCCAGCAGTCCTCGGACTAGCGGATACAATGAGCAGTTCTTC.

This clonotype was seen repeatedly, ten times or more. The chain is built from TRBV3-1 and TRBJ1-2; D is unclear. The germline V gene encodes CDR1 LGHDT and CDR2 YNNKEL (reference sequence). V lost 3 bases and J 4 bases, leaving 12 bases between the germline ends. The CDR3 sequence is 14 residues long. Here the CDR3 reads CASSHLPIAYGYTF. For the CDR3, the DNA is TGTGCCAGCAGCCACCTTCCCATCGCCTATGGCTACACCTTC.

The V call is TRBV7-6, the J call TRBJ2-1, with TRBD1 matching 7 bases. The CDR3 loop spans 15 amino acids. Trimming cost V 1 base and J 3 bases; bases outside gene matches: 3. Germline CDR1 SGHVS, CDR2 FNYEAQ. The DNA of the CDR3 is TGTGCCAGCAGCTTAGAAGGGGGCGGCTACAATGAGCAGTTCTTC. The encoded protein is CASSLEGGGYNEQFF.

The V gene is TRBV20-1, the J gene TRBJ2-5, with TRBD2 matching over 7 bases. CDR3 length: 15 amino acids. V was clipped by 0 bases and J by 5 bases; unmatched bases: 9. Germline CDR1 reads DFQATT; CDR2 reads SNEGSKA (reference sequence). The CDR3 sequence: CSARDYGELAETQYF. CDR3 in DNA: TGCAGTGCTAGAGATTATGGGGAACTAGCGGAGACCCAGTACTTC.

The chain joins TRBV29-1 to TRBJ2-3, with a possible D match to TRBD2 (6 bases). The CDR3 loop spans 13 amino acids. The germline CDR1 and CDR2 sequences are SQVTM and ANQGSEA. V was clipped by 7 bases and J by 4 bases, with 15 bases between them. The CDR3 sequence: CSGGGSRPDTQYF. The CDR3 nucleotides are TGCAGCGGAGGAGGGAGCAGGCCAGATACGCAGTATTTT.

In this sample, this clonotype turned up many times. The gene calls are TRBV6-4 and TRBJ1-6, with 7 bases aligning to TRBD1. V was pared by 4 bases and J by 8 bases, with 11 bases of the junction left unmatched. Germline V gives CDR1 MRHNA, CDR2 SNTAGT. The CDR3 has 16 amino acids. CDR3 DNA: TGTGCCAGCAGTGCAAATTACAGGGGTCCGGATTCACCCCTCCACTTT. Translated: CASSANYRGPDSPLHF.

In its sample, this clonotype was seen many times. V is TRBV6-2 or TRBV6-3 and J is TRBJ2-7; 11 positions match TRBD2. J gave up 2 bases and V 2 bases, and 2 bases lay outside the gene matches. The germline V gene has CDR1 MNHEY and CDR2 SVGEGT. This CDR3 region has 15 residues. The CDR3 is CASSYGLAGTYEQYF. As DNA, the CDR3 is TGTGCCAGCAGTTACGGACTAGCGGGCACCTACGAGCAGTACTTC.

The V and J genes are TRBV6-1 and TRBJ1-1; D unresolved. Germline CDR1 MNHNS, CDR2 SASEGT. This CDR3 comprises 15 residues. V dropped 7 bases and J dropped 1 base, with 16 bases sitting between them. In DNA, the CDR3 is TGTGCCAGCATGCGGGGTTTACTCTCGAACACTGAAGCTTTCTTT. Its translation: CASMRGLLSNTEAFF.

The chain links TRBV9 to TRBJ2-1; 9 bases are shared with TRBD2. Germline CDR1 and CDR2: SGDLS and YYNGEE. V lost 3 bases to trimming and J lost 7 bases; unmatched junction nucleotides: 8. There are 15 residues in the CDR3. The CDR3 DNA is TGTGCCAGCAGCGCTCTAGCGGGATATAGGAATGAGCAGTTCTTC. Translated, it gives CASSALAGYRNEQFF.

This clonotype came up many times. The CDR3 DNA follows: TGTGCCAGCAGCCAAACCCGGGACTCCGGCTACGAGCAGTACTTC. Translation gives CASSQTRDSGYEQYF. V usage is TRBV4-2 and J usage is TRBJ2-7; tentative D call: TRBD2 (6 bases). Germline assignment: CDR1 LGHNA and CDR2 YNFKEQ. The CDR3 has 15 amino acids. V was trimmed by 2 bases and J by 3 bases, leaving 14 bases between them.

This clonotype appeared many times. The V and J genes are TRBV5-1 and TRBJ2-5; 7 positions agree with TRBD2. Germline CDR1 SGHRS, CDR2 YFSETQ. The junction had 6 bases not matched to a gene; V was cut back by 0 bases and J by 4 bases. This CDR3 is built from 15 residues. The CDR3 DNA is TGCGCCAGCAGCTTGGCGGGGAGGGCCGGAGAGACCCAGTACTTC. Translated: CASSLAGRAGETQYF.

The chain joins TRBV9 to TRBJ2-7; maybe TRBD1 (5 bases). CDR3 size: 14 residues. From germline, CDR1 is SGDLS and CDR2 YYNGEE. V was pared by 0 bases and J by 1 base, with 8 bases between. CDR3: CASSVAQASYEQYF. The CDR3 DNA reads as TGTGCCAGCAGCGTAGCACAGGCTTCCTACGAGCAGTACTTC.

This clonotype was counted many times. The rearrangement links TRBV7-9 to TRBJ2-2; possibly TRBD1 for D (5 bases). V lost 3 bases to trimming and J lost 14 bases, with 13 bases between them. This CDR3 region has 12 residues. Looked up from germline, CDR1 is SEHNR and CDR2 is FQNEAQ (reference sequence). CDR3 residues: CASSFLTGRLFF. CDR3 coding DNA: TGTGCCAGCAGCTTTCTAACAGGAAGACTGTTTTTT.

This rearrangement joins TRBV20-1 to TRBJ2-1; 10 nucleotides line up with TRBD2. Trimming cost V 1 base and J 12 bases; bases outside gene matches: 6. The CDR3 spans 13 residues. Per germline, CDR1 DFQATT and CDR2 SNEGSKA (reference sequence). The CDR3 DNA follows: TGCAGTGCTAGAGGCCCTAGCGGGAGTTGGCAGTTCTTC. Translating it yields CSARGPSGSWQFF.